These 5 T cell receptor beta chains originate from one sample sequenced in a study of T cells in Graves' hyperthyroidism and ophthalmopathy. Amplification of TCR beta CDR3 regions used RNA as the template. A set of HTBI primers served as the primers for a first-round RT-PCR of the TCR CDR3. TCRdb ran MiXCR on the multiplex PCR reads and lists one entry per CDR3 protein. The table includes around 400,000 distinct CDR3 sequences, roughly 15% detected once. The sequenced sample consisted of blood. These receptors were collected from a woman aged 55 to 70 with Graves' ophthalmopathy.

V and J are TRBV20-1 and TRBJ2-1, with 9 bases matching TRBD2. Germline values: CDR1 DFQATT, CDR2 SNEGSKA (reference sequence). V gave up 0 bases and J gave up 8 bases; unmatched junction bases: 8. The CDR3 is made up of 15 amino acids. CDR3: CSARDGSGSFDEQFF. CDR3 coding DNA: TGCAGTGCTAGAGATGGTAGCGGGAGTTTCGATGAGCAGTTCTTC.

This clonotype was seen at least ten times. This rearrangement joins TRBV2 to TRBJ2-1; 9 positions agree with TRBD2. The trim removed 0 bases at V and 7 bases at J, leaving 7 bases unmatched. CDR1 is SNHLY and CDR2 is FYNNEI in the germline V gene. The CDR3 totals 16 residues. CDR3: CASSEARLAARNEQFF. The CDR3 bases are TGTGCCAGCAGTGAAGCGCGACTAGCGGCTCGGAATGAGCAGTTCTTC.

This clonotype was counted only a few times. The CDR3 DNA is TGTGCCAGCAGCGAAGGACTAGCGGGAGGTTCCGGGGAGCTGTTTTTT. This codes for CASSEGLAGGSGELFF. This chain joins TRBV13 and TRBJ2-2; TRBD2 agrees at 14 bases. V dropped 5 bases and J dropped 6; count of bases not matched to a gene: 5. Germline V lookup: CDR1 PRHDT, CDR2 FYEKMQ (reference sequence). This CDR3 spans 16 amino acids.

This clonotype was seen at least ten times. The genes are TRBV7-3 and TRBJ2-1; weak D call: TRBD1 (5 bases). Germline V gene lookup returns CDR1 SGHTA and CDR2 FQGTGA. Trimming removed 5 bases at V and 10 bases at J, with 15 bases between. This CDR3 contains 13 residues. The DNA of the CDR3 is TGTGCCAGCAGCCCCAAGCAGGGTATCGAGCAGTTCTTC. Translating it yields CASSPKQGIEQFF.

This clonotype showed up many times. This sequence joins TRBV28 and TRBJ2-5; 8 bases match TRBD2. Germline V lookup: CDR1 MDHEN, CDR2 SYDVKM. J lost 11 bases, V lost 4 bases, and 6 bases had no gene match. The CDR3 loop spans 12 amino acids. The CDR3 reads CASSSHGTSQYF. The CDR3 bases are TGTGCCAGCAGTTCCCACGGGACTAGTCAGTACTTC.